The clone carrying this T cell receptor (beta chain) was counted between two and nine times. These data come from a study of T cell repertoires in cytomegalovirus infection. Trimming left V 5 bases short and J 2 bases short, with 12 bases between. Per germline, CDR1 SGHVS and CDR2 FQNEAQ. The CDR3 spans 14 residues. Each CDR3 protein is one row after TCRdb ran MiXCR on the reads. The sample lists some 400,000 distinct CDR3 sequences; 30% to 40% were seen once. The sample consisted of PBMCs. This receptor was obtained from a human donor in good health (CMV status not recorded). Some clones in this sample may be carry-over from other donors' samples. The rearrangement uses TRBV7-8 and TRBJ2-5; a weak D match, TRBD1 (6 bases). In DNA form, the CDR3 reads TGTGCCAGCAGCCTCACAGGGAATCAAGAGACCCAGTACTTC. As protein: CASSLTGNQETQYF.